This TCR beta chain originates from a study of blood T cell repertoires in COVID-19. About the research overall: Material from acute and convalescent COVID-19 was sourced from the United States, Italy and Spain.

The CDR3 is 13 residues long. Deletions cut 2 bases from V and 6 bases from J, with 8 bases between. The germline CDR1 and CDR2 sequences are MNHEY and SMNVEV (reference sequence). Libraries were prepared by immunoSEQ multiplex PCR; TCRdb keeps only in-frame clonotypes and omits some of them. In the table there are more than 85,000 clones, about four fifths of which are singletons. The V call is TRBV27, the J call TRBJ2-1; a possible D gene is TRBD2 (5 bases). This TCR was recovered from a woman older than 75 with acute or convalescent COVID-19. The sample comprised peripheral blood. As DNA, the CDR3 is TGTGCCAGCAGTTTACTAGGGAGCAATGAGCAGTTCTTC. Translated, it gives CASSLLGSNEQFF.